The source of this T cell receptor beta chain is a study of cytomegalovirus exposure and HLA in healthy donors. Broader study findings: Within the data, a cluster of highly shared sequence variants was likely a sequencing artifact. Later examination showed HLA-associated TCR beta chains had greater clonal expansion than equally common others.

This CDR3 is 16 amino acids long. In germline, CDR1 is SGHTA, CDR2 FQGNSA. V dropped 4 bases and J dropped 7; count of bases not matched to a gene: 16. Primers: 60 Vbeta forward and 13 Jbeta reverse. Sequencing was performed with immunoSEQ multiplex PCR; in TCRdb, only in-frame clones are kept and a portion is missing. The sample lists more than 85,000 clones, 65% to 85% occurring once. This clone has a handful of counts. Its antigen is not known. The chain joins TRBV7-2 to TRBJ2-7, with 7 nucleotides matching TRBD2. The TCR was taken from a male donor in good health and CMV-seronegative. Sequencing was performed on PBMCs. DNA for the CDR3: TGTGCCAGCAGCTCCTACCGTGCGGGAGCCGGTCGGGAGCAGTACTTC. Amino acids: CASSSYRAGAGREQYF.